A single sample gave rise to the 32 T cell receptor beta chains below, sequenced in a study of blood T cell repertoires in COVID-19. Here immunoSEQ multiplex PCR was the method, and the copy in TCRdb shows in-frame clones only, minus some. Of approximately 140,000 clones listed, 84% are singletons. The material sequenced was peripheral blood. Every receptor here comes from a woman at least 80 years old in a cohort sampled during active or convalescent COVID-19.

This chain joins TRBV2 and TRBJ2-7; possible D gene TRBD1, 5 bases. The CDR3 runs to 14 residues. Germline V gene data show CDR1 as SNHLY and CDR2 as FYNNEI. Deletions cut 8 bases from V and 3 bases from J, with 17 bases between. Written as DNA, the CDR3 is TGTGCCAGCCAGTGGGTTGAACAGGACTACGAGCAGTACTTC. Protein: CASQWVEQDYEQYF.

This clone was counted only a few times. The chain combines TRBV2 with TRBJ2-7; the match to TRBD2 covers 9 bases. There are 15 residues in the CDR3. CDR1 and CDR2 from the germline V gene are SNHLY and FYNNEI. Trimming took 6 bases from V and 4 from J; bases not matched to a gene: 10. CDR3 coding DNA: TGTGCCAGCAGGATGGGGCTAGCGGGGTATTACGAGCAGTACTTC. Translating gives CASRMGLAGYYEQYF.

This clone was observed at least ten times. The same CDR3 arises from other DNA sequences in this sample as well. The rearrangement links TRBV27 to TRBJ2-2; tentatively, D is TRBD1 (6 bases). This CDR3 has 15 residues. Germline CDR1 is MNHEY and CDR2 is SMNVEV (reference sequence). Trimming removed 1 base from V and 3 bases from J, with 9 bases in between. The CDR3, as DNA: TGTGCCAGCAGTTTATGGGGGCGGGACACCGGGGAGCTGTTTTTT. It is translated as CASSLWGRDTGELFF.

The chain links TRBV2 to TRBJ2-5; 7 bases fit TRBD2. The CDR3 is 14 amino acids. CDR1 and CDR2 (germline): SNHLY, FYNNEI. The junction had 8 bases not matched to a gene; V was cut back by 7 bases and J by 3 bases. CDR3 nucleotides: TGTGCCAGCACTAATGGGGGGGGGAAAGAGACCCAGTACTTC. Translated, it gives CASTNGGGKETQYF.

J is TRBJ2-5 and V is TRBV14; D gene uncertain. This CDR3 spans 13 amino acids. V was pared by 0 bases and J by 5 bases, with 7 bases between. From germline, CDR1 is SGHDN and CDR2 FVKESK. CDR3 sequence reads: CASSQDLRETQYF. In DNA form, the CDR3 reads TGTGCCAGCAGCCAAGATCTGAGGGAGACCCAGTACTTC.

The chain joins TRBV7-2 to TRBJ2-7; perhaps TRBD1 as D (6 bases). V lost 5 bases and J 2 bases, leaving 13 bases between the germline ends. CDR3 size: 14 residues. CDR1 is SGHTA, CDR2 FQGNSA, per germline. CDR3 amino acids: CASSRRGQTYEQYF. CDR3 bases: TGTGCCAGCAGCCGTCGCGGACAGACCTACGAGCAGTACTTC.

The chain combines TRBV24-1 with TRBJ2-2; 10 nucleotides align to TRBD1. Germline loops: CDR1 KGHDR, CDR2 SFDVKD. The CDR3 covers 15 residues. V lost 7 bases to trimming and J lost 3 bases; unmatched junction nucleotides: 4. In DNA form, the CDR3 reads TGTGCCACCAGAAGTGGACAGGGGGACACCGGGGAGCTGTTTTTT. This codes for CATRSGQGDTGELFF.

The V gene is TRBV7-9, the J gene TRBJ1-3, with no clear D. The CDR3 extends over 13 amino acids. V lost 5 bases to trimming and J lost 3 bases, with 8 bases between them. In germline, CDR1 is SEHNR, CDR2 FQNEAQ (reference sequence). The CDR3 DNA follows: TGTGCCAGCAGCATATCAGTTGGAAACACCATATATTTT. Translation gives CASSISVGNTIYF.

CDR3 protein: CASKLGQGSDTQYF. The CDR3 DNA reads as TGTGCCAGCAAGTTAGGACAGGGATCAGATACGCAGTATTTT. The V gene is TRBV11-2, the J gene TRBJ2-3, with TRBD1 matching over 8 bases. This CDR3 region has 14 residues. The germline V gene encodes CDR1 SGHAT and CDR2 FQNNGV. V trimming: 7 bases; J trimming: 4 bases; junction bases outside the gene matches: 7.

This sequence joins TRBV28 and TRBJ2-4; TRBD2 agrees at 12 bases. V lost 2 bases and J lost 5; bases outside the gene matches: 7. The CDR3 is 17 amino acids. Germline values: CDR1 MDHEN, CDR2 SYDVKM. The CDR3 spells CASSLKGLAGSQNIQYF. The CDR3 DNA is TGTGCCAGCAGTTTAAAAGGACTAGCGGGGAGTCAAAACATTCAGTACTTC.

V gene TRBV2 combines with J gene TRBJ2-5; 7 nucleotides match TRBD2. This CDR3 spans 12 amino acids. Looked up from germline, CDR1 is SNHLY and CDR2 is FYNNEI. The trim removed 5 bases at V and 3 bases at J, leaving 0 bases unmatched. This chain's CDR3 is CASSSGEETQYF. CDR3 nucleotide sequence: TGTGCCAGCAGTAGCGGGGAAGAGACCCAGTACTTC.

J is TRBJ1-1 and V is TRBV5-4; perhaps TRBD1 as D (5 bases). Germline V gene sequence: CDR1 SGHNT, CDR2 YYREEE (reference sequence). Trimming left V 9 bases short and J 2 bases short, with 20 bases between. The CDR3 is made up of 15 amino acids. CDR3 region: CANTPWPGGNTEAFF. CDR3 DNA: TGTGCCAACACCCCCTGGCCGGGGGGAAACACTGAAGCTTTCTTT. Variable domain in full (rest from reference TRBV5-4 and TRBJ1-1): ETGVTQSPTHLIKTRGQQVTLRCSSQSGHNTVSWYQQALGQGPQFIFQYYREEENGRGNFPPRFSGLQFPNYSSELNVNALELDDSALYLCANTPWPGGNTEAFFGQGTRLTVV.

This clone was detected only once. The genes are TRBV19 and TRBJ1-2; maybe TRBD1 (6 bases). Trimming cost V 5 bases and J 6 bases, with 13 bases left between them. The CDR3 extends over 13 amino acids. Germline V gene data show CDR1 as LNHDA and CDR2 as SQIVND (reference sequence). CDR3 residues: CASSAQGWDGYTF. The DNA of the CDR3 is TGTGCCAGTAGTGCACAGGGCTGGGATGGCTACACCTTC. The full variable domain, its missing parts supplied by reference TRBV19 and TRBJ1-2, is DGGITQSPKYLFRKEGQNVTLSCEQNLNHDAMYWYRQDPGQGLRLIYYSQIVNDFQKGDIAEGYSVSREKKESFPLTVTSAQKNPTAFYLCASSAQGWDGYTFGSGTRLTVV.

The chain is built from TRBV3-1 (or the pseudogene TRBV3-2) and TRBJ1-4, with TRBD1 matching 7 bases. V lost 2 bases to trimming and J lost 3 bases; unmatched junction nucleotides: 3. This CDR3 spans 15 amino acids. Germline V CDR1 and CDR2: LGHDT, YNNKEL (reference sequence). The DNA for the CDR3 is TGTGCCAGCAGCCAACAGGGACAGCCTAATGAAAAACTGTTTTTT. It codes for CASSQQGQPNEKLFF.

The chain recombines TRBV21-1 with TRBJ2-7; the listed D gene, TRBD1, was not tested against the DNA. TRBV21-1 constitutes a pseudogene. This CDR3 comprises 16 residues. The CDR3 spells CASSSHRDRAAYEQYV. For the CDR3, the DNA is TGTGCCAGCAGCAGCCACCGGGACAGGGCGGCCTACGAGCAGTACGTC.

The rearrangement joins TRBV5-1 to TRBJ1-4, with 7 bases that match TRBD1. Germline values: CDR1 SGHRS, CDR2 YFSETQ. V shed 7 bases, J shed 4 bases, and the junction held 7 bases outside the gene matches. The CDR3 sequence is 14 residues long. CDR3 sequence reads: CASRIGTDNEKLFF. DNA for the CDR3: TGCGCCAGCCGGATCGGGACAGATAATGAAAAACTGTTTTTT.

The genes are TRBV3-1 (or the pseudogene TRBV3-2) and TRBJ1-1; TRBD1 agrees at 7 bases. V was clipped by 4 bases and J by 3 bases; unmatched bases: 2. The CDR3 spans 13 residues. Germline V gene sequence: CDR1 LGHDT, CDR2 YNNKEL (reference sequence). CDR3 nucleotide sequence: TGTGCCAGCAGCCCGACAGGGTACACTGAAGCTTTCTTT. Protein sequence: CASSPTGYTEAFF.

The chain carries TRBV18 and TRBJ2-1, with D possibly being TRBD1 (6 bases). The CDR3 is 18 residues long. V shed 3 bases and J shed 4 bases, with 22 bases lying between them. CDR1 and CDR2 (germline): KGHSH, LQKENI. The CDR3 sequence is CASSPNRQVSPYYNEQFF. In nucleotides, the CDR3 is TGTGCCAGCTCACCGAACCGACAGGTATCCCCTTATTACAATGAGCAGTTCTTC.

This clone is a singleton in its sample. This rearrangement joins TRBV19 to TRBJ2-6, with 10 bases lining up with TRBD1. The CDR3 loop spans 17 amino acids. Germline V gene data show CDR1 as LNHDA and CDR2 as SQIVND (reference sequence). J was trimmed by 1 base and V by 9 bases; bases with no gene match: 9. This CDR3 is CASKRQGAQSGANVLTF. The CDR3 region has the DNA TGTGCCAGCAAGAGACAGGGGGCGCAGTCTGGGGCCAACGTCCTGACTTTC.

This clone was counted only a few times. The chain has TRBV7-3 and TRBJ1-6; D is perhaps TRBD1 (5 bases). V lost 2 bases to trimming and J lost 7 bases, with 12 bases between them. The CDR3 consists of 15 residues. Germline V gene sequence: CDR1 SGHTA, CDR2 FQGTGA. CDR3 in amino acids: CASSLYPGPNSPLHF. CDR3 coding DNA: TGTGCCAGCAGCTTATATCCAGGGCCCAATTCACCCCTCCACTTT.

This clone was seen just once. The chain combines TRBV3-1 (or the pseudogene TRBV3-2) with TRBJ2-5; a possible D gene is TRBD1 (5 bases). Germline V gives CDR1 LGHDT, CDR2 YNNKEL (reference sequence). The V end lost 0 bases, the J end lost 2 bases, and 13 bases lay between the germline ends. This CDR3 is 16 amino acids long. The CDR3: CASSQDRPGKQETQYF. DNA of the CDR3: TGTGCCAGCAGCCAAGATAGGCCAGGGAAGCAAGAGACCCAGTACTTC.

The chain employs TRBV3-1 (or the pseudogene TRBV3-2) and TRBJ2-1, with TRBD1 identical over 7 bases. The CDR3 extends over 13 amino acids. J gave up 9 bases and V 4 bases, and 6 bases lay outside the gene matches. Looked up from germline, CDR1 is LGHDT and CDR2 is YNNKEL (reference sequence). CDR3: CASSLRQGGEQFF. The CDR3 DNA is TGTGCCAGCAGCCTCCGACAGGGCGGTGAGCAGTTCTTC.

This clone has a count of ten or more. The chain carries TRBV7-6 and TRBJ2-2; tentatively, D is TRBD1 (5 bases). The germline CDR1 and CDR2 sequences are SGHVS and FNYEAQ. This CDR3 is built from 16 residues. Trimming cost V 3 bases and J 3 bases, with 14 bases left between them. The CDR3 region is CASSFSRVRDTGELFF. The CDR3 bases are TGTGCCAGCAGCTTTTCCAGGGTTAGGGACACCGGGGAGCTGTTTTTT.

This clone has just a few counts. V usage is TRBV29-1 and J usage is TRBJ1-1; D might be TRBD1 (5 bases). The CDR3 has 11 amino acids. V was pared by 6 bases and J by 4 bases, with 9 bases between. From germline, CDR1 is SQVTM and CDR2 ANQGSEA. Written as DNA, the CDR3 is TGCAGCGTCGTGGGGCTCACTGAAGCTTTCTTT. The encoded protein is CSVVGLTEAFF.

The rearrangement uses TRBV7-9 and TRBJ1-2, with 12 bases aligning to TRBD1. The CDR3 sequence is 15 residues long. Germline assignment: CDR1 SEHNR and CDR2 FQNEAQ (reference sequence). V lost 2 bases to trimming and J lost 7 bases; unmatched junction nucleotides: 5. The chain's CDR3 is CASSLIGTGGLGYTF. CDR3 coding DNA: TGTGCCAGCAGCTTAATCGGGACAGGGGGCCTTGGCTACACCTTC. Supplemented by reference TRBV7-9 and TRBJ1-2, the full variable domain reads DTGVSQNPRHKITKRGQNVTFRCDPISEHNRLYWYRQTLGQGPEFLTYFQNEAQLEKSRLLSDRFSAERPKGSFSTLEIQRTEQGDSAMYLCASSLIGTGGLGYTFGSGTRLTVV.

A few counts support this clone. This chain connects TRBV3-1 (or the pseudogene TRBV3-2) to TRBJ2-1; TRBD1 might be the D (5 bases). With 2 bases removed from V and 7 bases from J, the gap between germline ends came to 12 bases. CDR1 and CDR2 (germline): LGHDT, YNNKEL (reference sequence). The CDR3 length is 14 residues. CDR3 coding DNA: TGTGCCAGCAGCCAACCGCCGCAGGGTAATGAGCAGTTCTTC. Amino acids: CASSQPPQGNEQFF.

This clone was picked up one time. The gene calls are TRBV7-2 and TRBJ2-2, with TRBD1 identical over 7 bases. V trimming: 6 bases; J trimming: 8 bases; junction bases outside the gene matches: 12. Germline loops: CDR1 SGHTA, CDR2 FQGNSA. This CDR3 comprises 15 residues. CDR3 residues: CASRTQGQVMGELFF. The CDR3 DNA reads TGTGCCAGCAGAACCCAAGGACAGGTCATGGGGGAGCTGTTTTTT.

J is TRBJ2-5 and V is TRBV7-2; 8 bases align to TRBD2. CDR3 size: 15 residues. J was trimmed by 6 bases and V by 1 base; bases with no gene match: 7. CDR1 is SGHTA, CDR2 FQGNSA, per germline. As DNA, the CDR3 is TGTGCCAGCAGCTTAGATGGGGCGGGGGGAAAGACCCAGTACTTC. Amino acids: CASSLDGAGGKTQYF. Using reference TRBV7-2 and TRBJ2-5 for the parts outside the CDR3, the full variable domain is GAGVSQSPSNKVTEKGKDVELRCDPISGHTALYWYRQSLGQGLEFLIYFQGNSAPDKSGLPSDRFSAERTGGSVSTLTIQRTQQEDSAVYLCASSLDGAGGKTQYFGPGTRLLVL.

The rearrangement joins TRBV12-3 or TRBV12-4 to TRBJ2-7; D is perhaps TRBD2 (5 bases). This CDR3 contains 13 residues. Trimming removed 5 bases from V and 5 bases from J, with 13 bases in between. The CDR3 sequence is CASSRVMGDEQYV. CDR3 nucleotide sequence: TGTGCCAGCAGTCGCGTAATGGGAGACGAGCAGTACGTC.

Only a few counts were recorded for this clone. The chain is built from TRBV2 and TRBJ2-2; D uncertain. In germline, CDR1 is SNHLY, CDR2 FYNNEI. The CDR3 has 14 residues. V lost 6 bases to trimming and J lost 2 bases, with 10 bases between them. CDR3: CASRVMGNTGELFF. Written as DNA, the CDR3 is TGTGCCAGCAGAGTAATGGGCAACACCGGGGAGCTGTTTTTT.

The chain combines TRBV29-1 with TRBJ1-2; D might be TRBD1 (6 bases). Trimming cost V 7 bases and J 4 bases, with 19 bases left between them. Germline V gene data show CDR1 as SQVTM and CDR2 as ANQGSEA. The CDR3 sequence is 14 residues long. CDR3 DNA: TGCAGCGCCGTTGAAGGGGGAGGGGGCTATGGCTACACCTTC. Translated, it gives CSAVEGGGGYGYTF.

The rearrangement uses TRBV28 and TRBJ1-5; D is unresolved. The CDR3 spans 16 residues. CDR1 is MDHEN, CDR2 SYDVKM, per germline. Trimming shortened V by 2 bases and J by 2 bases, and 13 bases separated the two germline ends. In DNA, the CDR3 is TGTGCCAGCAGTTTAGGAGGGCGCGGAGGCAATCAGCCCCAGCATTTT. Translated: CASSLGGRGGNQPQHF.